Listed below are T cell receptor beta chains from one sample, sequenced in a study of patients with pleural tuberculosis. Each CDR3 protein gets one entry after TCRdb re-called the reads with MiXCR. The sample shows around 49,000 distinct CDR3 sequences, around 7% of them seen only once. Receptor source: a human donor with pleural tuberculosis. The CDR3 runs from the conserved cysteine through the conserved F or W. Fields, in order: clone size, CDR3 length, V gene, J gene, D gene, CDR3 protein, CDR3 DNA. A D gene is named only where the DNA matches it firmly. Clone size is shown for a subset of rows, as once, few, many or a class of expanded clone.

abundance: NA; len: 15; v_gene: TRBV12-5; j_gene: TRBJ2-1; d_gene: TRBD2; CDR3aa: CASGLTPGTNNEQFF; CDR3nt: TGTGCTAGTGGTTTGACCCCCGGGACTAACAATGAGCAGTTCTTC
abundance: many; len: 13; v_gene: TRBV11-2; j_gene: TRBJ2-1; d_gene: NA; CDR3aa: CASSPGPRSEQFF; CDR3nt: TGTGCCAGCAGCCCTGGGCCGAGGAGTGAGCAGTTCTTC
abundance: many; len: 16; v_gene: TRBV4-2; j_gene: TRBJ2-3; d_gene: TRBD2; CDR3aa: CASSLLTSGRADTQYF; CDR3nt: TGTGCCAGCAGCCTCCTGACTAGCGGGAGGGCAGATACGCAGTATTTT
abundance: NA; len: 17; v_gene: TRBV18; j_gene: TRBJ1-5; d_gene: NA; CDR3aa: CASSPRAGAVGNQPQHF; CDR3nt: TGTGCCAGCTCACCAAGGGCAGGGGCGGTAGGCAATCAGCCCCAGCATTTT
abundance: few; len: 13; v_gene: TRBV30; j_gene: TRBJ1-2; d_gene: NA; CDR3aa: CAWSVEGIYGYTF; CDR3nt: TGTGCCTGGAGTGTAGAGGGAATCTATGGCTACACCTTC
abundance: many; len: 15; v_gene: TRBV11-2; j_gene: TRBJ2-1; d_gene: TRBD2; CDR3aa: CASSPPPGTNNEQFF; CDR3nt: TGTGCCAGCAGCCCTCCCCCCGGGACTAACAATGAGCAGTTCTTC
abundance: many; len: 17; v_gene: TRBV10-3; j_gene: TRBJ1-4; d_gene: NA; CDR3aa: CAISESSGGLVDEKLFF; CDR3nt: TGTGCCATCAGTGAGTCGAGCGGGGGTTTGGTGGATGAAAAACTGTTTTTT
abundance: many; len: 13; v_gene: TRBV7-2; j_gene: TRBJ1-3; d_gene: NA; CDR3aa: CASSLAEGNTIYF; CDR3nt: TGTGCCAGCAGCCTTGCGGAGGGAAACACCATATATTTT
abundance: few; len: 15; v_gene: TRBV11-2; j_gene: TRBJ2-7; d_gene: NA; CDR3aa: CASSLNPGTIYEQYF; CDR3nt: TGTGCCAGCAGTCTCAACCCCGGGACAATCTACGAGCAGTACTTC
abundance: many; len: 14; v_gene: TRBV24-1; j_gene: TRBJ2-1; d_gene: NA; CDR3aa: CATSESNRANEQFF; CDR3nt: TGTGCCACCAGTGAGTCTAACAGGGCCAATGAGCAGTTCTTC
abundance: many; len: 15; v_gene: TRBV11-2; j_gene: TRBJ2-5; d_gene: TRBD2; CDR3aa: CASSLERSGKETQYF; CDR3nt: TGTGCCAGCAGCTTAGAGCGTAGCGGGAAAGAGACCCAGTACTTC
abundance: many; len: 15; v_gene: TRBV11-2; j_gene: TRBJ2-3; d_gene: NA; CDR3aa: CASILSTGYTDTQYF; CDR3nt: TGTGCCAGCATTCTAAGCACCGGTTACACAGATACGCAGTATTTT
abundance: many; len: 12; v_gene: TRBV11-2; j_gene: TRBJ1-6; d_gene: NA; CDR3aa: CASSLFNSPLHF; CDR3nt: TGTGCCAGCAGCCTTTTCAATTCACCCCTCCACTTT
abundance: many; len: 15; v_gene: TRBV4-1; j_gene: TRBJ2-1; d_gene: TRBD2; CDR3aa: CASSLGLAGTNEQFF; CDR3nt: TGCGCCAGCAGCCTAGGACTAGCGGGGACCAATGAGCAGTTCTTC
abundance: many; len: 15; v_gene: TRBV20-1; j_gene: TRBJ2-5; d_gene: TRBD2; CDR3aa: CSARDGTSGQETQYF; CDR3nt: TGCAGTGCTAGGGACGGGACTAGCGGGCAAGAGACCCAGTACTTC
abundance: many; len: 14; v_gene: TRBV27; j_gene: TRBJ1-6; d_gene: NA; CDR3aa: CASSRRDLLSPLHF; CDR3nt: TGTGCCAGCAGCCGCAGAGACCTACTTTCACCCCTCCACTTT
abundance: many; len: 15; v_gene: TRBV6-2/TRBV6-3; j_gene: TRBJ2-1; d_gene: TRBD2; CDR3aa: CASSYGLAGPSEQFF; CDR3nt: TGTGCCAGCAGTTATGGACTAGCGGGCCCGTCAGAGCAGTTCTTC
abundance: few; len: 13; v_gene: TRBV29-1; j_gene: TRBJ1-2; d_gene: NA; CDR3aa: CSSSDGQGYGYTF; CDR3nt: TGCAGCTCATCAGATGGCCAGGGGTACGGCTACACCTTC
abundance: many; len: 16; v_gene: TRBV4-2; j_gene: TRBJ2-3; d_gene: TRBD2; CDR3aa: CASSPRTSGDRGAQYF; CDR3nt: TGTGCCAGCAGCCCGAGGACTAGCGGGGACCGAGGGGCGCAGTATTTT
abundance: many; len: 15; v_gene: TRBV20-1; j_gene: TRBJ2-1; d_gene: NA; CDR3aa: CSARGELVLHNEQFF; CDR3nt: TGCAGTGCTAGAGGTGAACTAGTACTCCACAATGAGCAGTTCTTC
abundance: many; len: 14; v_gene: TRBV3-1; j_gene: TRBJ2-1; d_gene: NA; CDR3aa: CASSQLVQGNEQFF; CDR3nt: TGTGCCAGCAGCCAATTGGTTCAGGGGAATGAGCAGTTCTTC
abundance: once; len: 14; v_gene: TRBV7-8; j_gene: TRBJ2-7; d_gene: TRBD1; CDR3aa: CASSLAGQGKEQYF; CDR3nt: TGTGCCAGCAGCTTAGCCGGACAGGGTAAAGAGCAGTACTTC
abundance: many; len: 13; v_gene: TRBV11-2; j_gene: TRBJ2-1; d_gene: TRBD2; CDR3aa: CASSLGGRGEQFF; CDR3nt: TGTGCCAGCAGCTTAGGCGGGAGAGGTGAGCAGTTCTTC
abundance: many; len: 11; v_gene: TRBV7-2; j_gene: TRBJ2-1; d_gene: NA; CDR3aa: CASKIDNEQFF; CDR3nt: TGTGCCAGCAAGATAGACAATGAGCAGTTCTTC
abundance: many; len: 12; v_gene: TRBV6-2/TRBV6-3; j_gene: TRBJ2-1; d_gene: NA; CDR3aa: CASIQLDTAAFF; CDR3nt: TGTGCCAGCATTCAGTTAGATACGGCGGCGTTCTTC
abundance: few; len: 12; v_gene: TRBV14; j_gene: TRBJ2-7; d_gene: NA; CDR3aa: CASRGQSYEQYF; CDR3nt: TGTGCCAGCAGAGGACAGTCCTACGAGCAGTACTTC
abundance: NA; len: 15; v_gene: TRBV5-1; j_gene: TRBJ2-1; d_gene: NA; CDR3aa: CASSLGIDVYNEQFF; CDR3nt: TGCGCCAGCAGCTTGGGGATAGATGTCTACAATGAGCAGTTCTTC
abundance: many; len: 13; v_gene: TRBV11-1; j_gene: TRBJ2-2; d_gene: NA; CDR3aa: CASSSRTTGELFF; CDR3nt: TGTGCCAGCAGCTCGAGGACGACCGGGGAGCTGTTTTTT
abundance: many; len: 13; v_gene: TRBV24-1; j_gene: TRBJ1-2; d_gene: NA; CDR3aa: CATRSDANYGYTF; CDR3nt: TGTGCCACCAGATCGGATGCTAACTATGGCTACACCTTC
abundance: NA; len: 13; v_gene: TRBV28; j_gene: TRBJ2-7; d_gene: TRBD2; CDR3aa: CATGLAGAWEQYF; CDR3nt: TGTGCCACTGGACTAGCGGGAGCTTGGGAGCAGTACTTC
abundance: many; len: 15; v_gene: TRBV13; j_gene: TRBJ2-3; d_gene: TRBD2; CDR3aa: CASCFGTSETDTQYF; CDR3nt: TGTGCCAGCTGCTTTGGGACTAGCGAAACAGATACGCAGTATTTT
abundance: medium-sized; len: 13; v_gene: TRBV4-1; j_gene: TRBJ2-1; d_gene: NA; CDR3aa: CASSRVEYNEQFF; CDR3nt: TGCGCCAGCAGCCGGGTGGAGTACAATGAGCAGTTCTTC
abundance: many; len: 15; v_gene: TRBV20-1; j_gene: TRBJ1-1; d_gene: NA; CDR3aa: CSAREAASLNTEAFF; CDR3nt: TGCAGTGCTAGAGAAGCAGCCAGCCTGAACACTGAAGCTTTCTTT
abundance: few; len: 12; v_gene: TRBV14; j_gene: TRBJ2-7; d_gene: NA; CDR3aa: CASSQMVYEQYF; CDR3nt: TGTGCCAGCAGCCAAATGGTGTACGAGCAGTACTTC
abundance: many; len: 13; v_gene: TRBV5-1; j_gene: TRBJ2-3; d_gene: NA; CDR3aa: CASKFPDSDTQYF; CDR3nt: TGCGCCAGCAAATTCCCAGATTCAGATACGCAGTATTTT
abundance: many; len: 14; v_gene: TRBV5-1; j_gene: TRBJ2-7; d_gene: NA; CDR3aa: CASSSTTSGYEQYF; CDR3nt: TGCGCCAGCAGCTCCACGACTTCCGGGTACGAGCAGTACTTC
abundance: many; len: 12; v_gene: TRBV2; j_gene: TRBJ1-2; d_gene: NA; CDR3aa: CASSELSYGYTF; CDR3nt: TGTGCCAGCAGTGAACTGTCTTATGGCTACACCTTC